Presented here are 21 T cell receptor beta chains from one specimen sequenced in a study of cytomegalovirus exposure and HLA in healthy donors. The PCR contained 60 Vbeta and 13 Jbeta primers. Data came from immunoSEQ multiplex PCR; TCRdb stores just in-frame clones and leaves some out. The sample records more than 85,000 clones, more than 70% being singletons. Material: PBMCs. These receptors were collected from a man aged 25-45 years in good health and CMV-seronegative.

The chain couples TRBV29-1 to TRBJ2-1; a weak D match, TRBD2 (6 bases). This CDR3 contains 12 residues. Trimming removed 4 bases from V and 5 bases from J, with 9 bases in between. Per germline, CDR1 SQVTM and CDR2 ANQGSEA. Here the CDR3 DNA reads TGCAGCGTTGTAGCGGAAGACAATGAGCAGTTCTTC. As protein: CSVVAEDNEQFF.

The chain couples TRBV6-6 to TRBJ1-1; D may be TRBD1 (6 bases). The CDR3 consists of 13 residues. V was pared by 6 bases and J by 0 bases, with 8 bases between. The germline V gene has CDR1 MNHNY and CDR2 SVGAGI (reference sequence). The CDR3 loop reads CASRDSMNTEAFF. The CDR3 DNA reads TGTGCCAGCAGGGACAGCATGAACACTGAAGCTTTCTTT.

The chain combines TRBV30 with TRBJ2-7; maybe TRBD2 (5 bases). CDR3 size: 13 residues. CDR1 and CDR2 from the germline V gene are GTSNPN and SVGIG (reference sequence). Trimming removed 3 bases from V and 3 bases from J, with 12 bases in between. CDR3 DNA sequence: TGTGCCTGGAGCCCCGGCGCGGGCTACGAGCAGTACTTC. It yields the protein CAWSPGAGYEQYF.

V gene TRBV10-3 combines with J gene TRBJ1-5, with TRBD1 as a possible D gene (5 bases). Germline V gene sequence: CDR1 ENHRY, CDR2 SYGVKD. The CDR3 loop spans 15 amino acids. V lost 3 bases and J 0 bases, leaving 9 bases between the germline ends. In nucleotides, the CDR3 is TGTGCCATCAGTGAACAGGAGCATAGCAATCAGCCCCAGCATTTT. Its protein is CAISEQEHSNQPQHF.

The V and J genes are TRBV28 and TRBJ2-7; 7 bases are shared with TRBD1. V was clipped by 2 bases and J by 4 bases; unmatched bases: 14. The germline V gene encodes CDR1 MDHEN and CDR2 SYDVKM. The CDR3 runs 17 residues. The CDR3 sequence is CASSLGIGGKGGYEQYF. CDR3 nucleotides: TGTGCCAGCAGTTTAGGGATAGGGGGCAAGGGCGGGTACGAGCAGTACTTC.

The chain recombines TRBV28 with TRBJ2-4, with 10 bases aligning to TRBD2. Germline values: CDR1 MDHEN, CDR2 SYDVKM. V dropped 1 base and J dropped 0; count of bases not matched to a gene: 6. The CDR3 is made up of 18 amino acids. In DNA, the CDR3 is TGTGCCAGCAGTTTATTACGGCTAGCGGGAGCAGCCAAAAACATTCAGTACTTC. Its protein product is CASSLLRLAGAAKNIQYF.

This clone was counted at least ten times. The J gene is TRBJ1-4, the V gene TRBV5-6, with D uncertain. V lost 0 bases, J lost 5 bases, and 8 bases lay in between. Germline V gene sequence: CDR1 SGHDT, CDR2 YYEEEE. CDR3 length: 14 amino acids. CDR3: CASSLAGPNEKLFF. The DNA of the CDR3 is TGTGCCAGCAGCTTGGCTGGCCCAAATGAAAAACTGTTTTTT.

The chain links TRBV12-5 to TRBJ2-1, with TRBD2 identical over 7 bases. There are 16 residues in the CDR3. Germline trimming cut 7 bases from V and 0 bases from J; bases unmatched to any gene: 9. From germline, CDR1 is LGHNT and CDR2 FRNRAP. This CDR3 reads CASATGGSSSYNEQFF. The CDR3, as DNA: TGTGCTAGTGCCACCGGGGGGAGCTCCTCCTACAATGAGCAGTTCTTC.

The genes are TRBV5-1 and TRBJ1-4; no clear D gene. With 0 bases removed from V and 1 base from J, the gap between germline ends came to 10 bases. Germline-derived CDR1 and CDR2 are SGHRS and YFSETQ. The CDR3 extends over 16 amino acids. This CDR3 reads CASSLAPGKTNEKLFF. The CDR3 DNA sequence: TGCGCCAGCAGCTTGGCGCCGGGAAAAACTAATGAAAAACTGTTTTTT.

The CDR3 region has the DNA TGTGCCAGCAGTTACTCGTCAGGCCATAGCAATCAGCCCCAGCATTTT. It codes for CASSYSSGHSNQPQHF. The chain combines TRBV6-6 with TRBJ1-5; the D is unclear. The CDR3 is 16 residues long. Germline V CDR1 and CDR2: MNHNY, SVGAGI (reference sequence). Trimming left V 0 bases short and J 0 bases short, with 9 bases between.

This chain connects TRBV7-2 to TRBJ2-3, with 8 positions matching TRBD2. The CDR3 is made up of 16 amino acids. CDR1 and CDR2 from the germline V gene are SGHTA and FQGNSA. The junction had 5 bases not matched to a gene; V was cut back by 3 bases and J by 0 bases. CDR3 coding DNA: TGTGCCAGCAGCTTCCCTGGACTAGCCAGCACAGATACGCAGTATTTT. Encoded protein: CASSFPGLASTDTQYF.

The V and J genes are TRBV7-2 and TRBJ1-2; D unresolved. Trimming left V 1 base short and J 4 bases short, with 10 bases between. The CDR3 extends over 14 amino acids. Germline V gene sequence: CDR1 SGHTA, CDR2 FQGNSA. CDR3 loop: CASSLEAGAYGYTF. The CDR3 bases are TGTGCCAGCAGCTTAGAGGCCGGAGCCTATGGCTACACCTTC.

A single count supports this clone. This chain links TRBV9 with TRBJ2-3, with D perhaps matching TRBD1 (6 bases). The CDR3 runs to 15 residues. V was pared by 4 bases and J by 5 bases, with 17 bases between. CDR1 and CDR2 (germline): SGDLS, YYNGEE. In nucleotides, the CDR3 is TGTGCCAGCAGCCCGGGACACCTAATAGGAGATACGCAGTATTTT. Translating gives CASSPGHLIGDTQYF.

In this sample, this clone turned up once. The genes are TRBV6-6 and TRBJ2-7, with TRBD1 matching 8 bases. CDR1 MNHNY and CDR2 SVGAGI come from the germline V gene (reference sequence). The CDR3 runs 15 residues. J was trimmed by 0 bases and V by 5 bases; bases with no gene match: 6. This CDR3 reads CASSPTGGSSYEQYF. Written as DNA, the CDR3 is TGTGCCAGCAGTCCTACAGGGGGGAGCTCCTACGAGCAGTACTTC.

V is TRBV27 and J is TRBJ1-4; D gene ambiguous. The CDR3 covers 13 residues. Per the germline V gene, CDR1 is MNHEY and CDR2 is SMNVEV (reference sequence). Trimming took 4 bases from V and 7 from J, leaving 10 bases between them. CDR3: CASSSHAGEKLFF. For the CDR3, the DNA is TGTGCCAGCAGTTCCCATGCGGGTGAAAAACTGTTTTTT.

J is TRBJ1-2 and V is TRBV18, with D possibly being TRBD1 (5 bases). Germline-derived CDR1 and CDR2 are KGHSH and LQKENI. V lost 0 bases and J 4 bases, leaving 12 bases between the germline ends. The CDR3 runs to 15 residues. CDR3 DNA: TGTGCCAGCTCACCACCTGGGGGGAGCGGCTATGGCTACACCTTC. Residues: CASSPPGGSGYGYTF.

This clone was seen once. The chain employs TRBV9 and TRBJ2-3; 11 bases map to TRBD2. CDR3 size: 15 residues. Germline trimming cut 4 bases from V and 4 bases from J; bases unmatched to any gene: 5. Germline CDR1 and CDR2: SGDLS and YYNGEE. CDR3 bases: TGTGCCAGCAGCCTTGGGACTAGCGGACCAGATACGCAGTATTTT. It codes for CASSLGTSGPDTQYF.

For the CDR3, the DNA is TGTGCCAGCAGCTTGGGTTTAGGACAGGGGAATTCACCCCTCCACTTT. Amino acid sequence: CASSLGLGQGNSPLHF. The J gene is TRBJ1-6, the V gene TRBV5-6; TRBD1 agrees at 9 bases. The CDR3 spans 16 residues. Germline lookup yields CDR1 SGHDT and CDR2 YYEEEE. V shed 0 bases, J shed 7 bases, and the junction held 5 bases outside the gene matches.

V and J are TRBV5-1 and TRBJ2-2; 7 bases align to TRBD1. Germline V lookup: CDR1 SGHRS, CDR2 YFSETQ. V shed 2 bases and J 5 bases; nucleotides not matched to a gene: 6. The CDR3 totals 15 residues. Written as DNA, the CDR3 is TGCGCCAGCAGCTTCGACAGGGCGGATACCGGGGAGCTGTTTTTT. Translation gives CASSFDRADTGELFF.

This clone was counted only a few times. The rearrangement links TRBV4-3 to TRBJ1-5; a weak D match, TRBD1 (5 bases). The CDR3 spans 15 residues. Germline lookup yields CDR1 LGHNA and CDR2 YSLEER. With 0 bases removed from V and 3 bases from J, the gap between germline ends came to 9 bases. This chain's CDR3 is CASSQDGQPNQPQHF. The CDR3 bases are TGCGCCAGCAGCCAAGATGGACAACCCAATCAGCCCCAGCATTTT.

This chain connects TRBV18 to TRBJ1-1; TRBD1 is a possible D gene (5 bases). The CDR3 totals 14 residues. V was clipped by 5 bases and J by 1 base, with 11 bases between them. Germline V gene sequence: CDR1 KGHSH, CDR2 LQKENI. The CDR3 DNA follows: TGTGCCAGCTCAGAAATAACAGGGAACACTGAAGCTTTCTTT. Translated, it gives CASSEITGNTEAFF.